The present T cell receptor (beta chain) was sequenced within a study of T cells in Graves' hyperthyroidism and ophthalmopathy. Blood from later-ophthalmopathy patients was taken at first hyperthyroidism diagnosis. CDR3 length equals 15 residues. V lost 0 bases to trimming and J lost 10 bases; unmatched junction nucleotides: 5. Germline V CDR1 and CDR2: MGHRA, YSYEKL. RNA transcripts were the template for amplifying TCR beta CDR3 regions. An initial round of RT-PCR targeting the TCR CDR3 relied on the HTBI primer set. Each CDR3 protein gets one entry after TCRdb re-called the multiplex PCR reads with MiXCR. The profile shows 380,000 or so distinct CDR3 sequences, approximately 12% of them singletons. This clonotype was seen a handful of times.

Sample: blood. This sequence was found in a man under 40 with Graves' hyperthyroidism that later progressed to Graves' ophthalmopathy. The chain recombines TRBV4-1 with TRBJ1-6; 8 bases align to TRBD1. The CDR3 protein is CASSQDLRGQSPLHF. The CDR3 DNA reads as TGCGCCAGCAGCCAAGATCTCAGGGGGCAGTCACCCCTCCACTTT.